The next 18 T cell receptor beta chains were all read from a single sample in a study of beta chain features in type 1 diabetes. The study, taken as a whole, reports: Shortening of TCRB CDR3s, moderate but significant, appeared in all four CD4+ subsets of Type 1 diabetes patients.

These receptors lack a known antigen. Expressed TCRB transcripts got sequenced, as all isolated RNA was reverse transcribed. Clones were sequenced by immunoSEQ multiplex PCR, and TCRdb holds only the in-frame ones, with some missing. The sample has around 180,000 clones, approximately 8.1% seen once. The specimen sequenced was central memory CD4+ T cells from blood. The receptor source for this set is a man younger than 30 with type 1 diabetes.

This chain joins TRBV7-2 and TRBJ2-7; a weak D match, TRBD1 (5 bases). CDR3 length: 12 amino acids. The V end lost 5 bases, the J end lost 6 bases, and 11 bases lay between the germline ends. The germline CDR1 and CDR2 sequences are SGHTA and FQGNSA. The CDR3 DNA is TGTGCCAGCAGCCAGGACAAGTCCGAGCAGTACTTC. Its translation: CASSQDKSEQYF.

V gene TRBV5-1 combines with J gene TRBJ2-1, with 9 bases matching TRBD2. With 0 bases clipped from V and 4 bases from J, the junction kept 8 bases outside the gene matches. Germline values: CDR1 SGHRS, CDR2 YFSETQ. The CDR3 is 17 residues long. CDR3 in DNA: TGCGCCAGCAGCTTGGGAATTAGCGGGGGCATTTACAATGAGCAGTTCTTC. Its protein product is CASSLGISGGIYNEQFF.

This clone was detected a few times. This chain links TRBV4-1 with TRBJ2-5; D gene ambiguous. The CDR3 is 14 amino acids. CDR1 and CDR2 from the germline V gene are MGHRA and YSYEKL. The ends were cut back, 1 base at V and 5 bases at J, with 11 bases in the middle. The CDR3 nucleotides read TGCGCCAGCAGCCAAGGGAGTGCTCCGGAGACCCAGTACTTC. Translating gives CASSQGSAPETQYF.

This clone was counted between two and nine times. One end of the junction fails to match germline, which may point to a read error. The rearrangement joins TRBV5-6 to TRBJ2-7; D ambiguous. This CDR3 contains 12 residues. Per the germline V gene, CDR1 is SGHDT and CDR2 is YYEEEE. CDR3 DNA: TGTGCCAGCAGCTTGTTCTCCCACGAGCAGTACTTC. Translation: CASSLFSHEQYF.

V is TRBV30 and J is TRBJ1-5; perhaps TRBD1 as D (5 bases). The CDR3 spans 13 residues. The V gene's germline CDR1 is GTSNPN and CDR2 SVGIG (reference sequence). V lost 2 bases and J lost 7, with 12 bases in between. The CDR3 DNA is TGTGCCTGGAGTAGGGGCAGGCTACAGCCCCAGCATTTT. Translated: CAWSRGRLQPQHF. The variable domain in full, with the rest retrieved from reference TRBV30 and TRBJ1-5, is SQTIHQWPATLVQPVGSPLSLECTVEGTSNPNLYWYRQAAGRGLQLLFYSVGIGQISSEVPQNLSASRPQDRQFILSSKKLLLSDSGFYLCAWSRGRLQPQHFGDGTRLSIL.

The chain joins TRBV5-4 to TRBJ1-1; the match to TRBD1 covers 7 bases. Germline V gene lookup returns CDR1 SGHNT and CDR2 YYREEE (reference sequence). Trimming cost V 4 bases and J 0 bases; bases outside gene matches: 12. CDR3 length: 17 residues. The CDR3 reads CASSQRGQGRLNTEAFF. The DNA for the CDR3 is TGTGCCAGCAGCCAGAGGGGGCAGGGGCGACTGAACACTGAAGCTTTCTTT.

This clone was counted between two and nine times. DNA for the CDR3: TGTGCCAGCAGCCTGGGACACCCCTCCTACAATGAGCAGTTCTTC. Translating it yields CASSLGHPSYNEQFF. The rearrangement links TRBV7-8 to TRBJ2-1, with D tentatively TRBD1 (6 bases). Germline V gene lookup returns CDR1 SGHVS and CDR2 FQNEAQ. The CDR3 contains 15 residues. Trimming took 5 bases from V and 0 from J, leaving 11 bases between them.

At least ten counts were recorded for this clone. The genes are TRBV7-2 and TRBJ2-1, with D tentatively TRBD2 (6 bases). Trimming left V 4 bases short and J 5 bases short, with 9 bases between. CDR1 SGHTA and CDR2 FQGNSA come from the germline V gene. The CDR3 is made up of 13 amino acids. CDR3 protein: CASSSGGNNEQFF. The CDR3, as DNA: TGTGCCAGCAGCTCGGGCGGGAACAATGAGCAGTTCTTC.

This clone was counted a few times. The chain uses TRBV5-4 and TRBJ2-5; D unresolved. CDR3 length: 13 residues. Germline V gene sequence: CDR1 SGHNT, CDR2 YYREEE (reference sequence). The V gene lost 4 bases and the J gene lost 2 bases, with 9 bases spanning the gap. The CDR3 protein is CASSRELQETQYF. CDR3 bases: TGTGCCAGCAGCCGAGAGTTACAAGAGACCCAGTACTTC.

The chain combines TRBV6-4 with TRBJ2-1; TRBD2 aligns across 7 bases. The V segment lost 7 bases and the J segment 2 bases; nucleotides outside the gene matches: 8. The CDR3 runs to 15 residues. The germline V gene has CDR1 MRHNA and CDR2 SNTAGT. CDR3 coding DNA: TGTGCCAGCACCGAGGCCAGCGGGGCCTACAATGAGCAGTTCTTC. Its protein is CASTEASGAYNEQFF.

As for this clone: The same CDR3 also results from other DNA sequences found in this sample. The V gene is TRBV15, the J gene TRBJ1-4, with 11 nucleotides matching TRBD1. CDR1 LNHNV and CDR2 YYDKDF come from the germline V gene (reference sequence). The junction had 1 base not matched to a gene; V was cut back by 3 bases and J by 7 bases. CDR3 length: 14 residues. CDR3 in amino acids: CATSRDRGREKLFF. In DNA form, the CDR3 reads TGTGCCACCAGCAGGGACAGGGGGCGTGAAAAACTGTTTTTT. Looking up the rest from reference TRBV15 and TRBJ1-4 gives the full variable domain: DAMVIQNPRYQVTQFGKPVTLSCSQTLNHNVMYWYQQKSSQAPKLLFHYYDKDFNNEADTPDNFQSRRPNTSFCFLDIRSPGLGDTAMYLCATSRDRGREKLFFGSGTQLSVL.

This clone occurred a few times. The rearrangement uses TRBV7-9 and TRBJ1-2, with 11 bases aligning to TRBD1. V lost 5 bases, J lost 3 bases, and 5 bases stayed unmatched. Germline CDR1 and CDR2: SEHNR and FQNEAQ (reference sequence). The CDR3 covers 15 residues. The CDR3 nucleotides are TGTGCCAGCAGCGTGGACAGGGGGCAGGACTATGGCTACACCTTC. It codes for CASSVDRGQDYGYTF.

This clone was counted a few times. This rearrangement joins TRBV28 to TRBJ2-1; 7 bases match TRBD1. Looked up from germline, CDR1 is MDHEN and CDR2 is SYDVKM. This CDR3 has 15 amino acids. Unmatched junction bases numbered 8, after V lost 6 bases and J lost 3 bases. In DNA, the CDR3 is TGTGCCAGCAGCACGACAGGGCTCGGCTACAATGAGCAGTTCTTC. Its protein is CASSTTGLGYNEQFF.

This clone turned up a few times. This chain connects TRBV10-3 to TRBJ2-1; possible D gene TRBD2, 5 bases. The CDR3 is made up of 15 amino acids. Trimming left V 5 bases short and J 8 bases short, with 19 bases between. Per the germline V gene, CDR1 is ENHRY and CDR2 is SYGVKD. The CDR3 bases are TGTGCCATCAGTCCCTTGCCCGGGAACAGCGATGAGCAGTTCTTC. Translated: CAISPLPGNSDEQFF.

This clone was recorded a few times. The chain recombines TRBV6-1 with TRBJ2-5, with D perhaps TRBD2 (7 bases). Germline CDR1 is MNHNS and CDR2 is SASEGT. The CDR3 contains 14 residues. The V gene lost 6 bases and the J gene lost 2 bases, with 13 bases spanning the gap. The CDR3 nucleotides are TGTGCCAGCAGGTGGGGGGGGCGGCAAGAGACCCAGTACTTC. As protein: CASRWGGRQETQYF.

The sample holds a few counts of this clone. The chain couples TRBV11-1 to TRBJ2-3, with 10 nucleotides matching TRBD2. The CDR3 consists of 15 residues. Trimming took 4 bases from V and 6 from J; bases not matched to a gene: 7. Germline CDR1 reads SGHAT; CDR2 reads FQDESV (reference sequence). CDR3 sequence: CASSSLAGVSDTQYF. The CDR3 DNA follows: TGTGCCAGCAGCTCCCTAGCGGGAGTCTCCGATACGCAGTATTTT. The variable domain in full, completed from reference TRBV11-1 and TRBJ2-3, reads EAEVAQSPRYKITEKSQAVAFWCDPISGHATLYWYRQILGQGPELLVQFQDESVVDDSQLPKDRFSAERLKGVDSTLKIQPAELGDSAMYLCASSSLAGVSDTQYFGPGTRLTVL.

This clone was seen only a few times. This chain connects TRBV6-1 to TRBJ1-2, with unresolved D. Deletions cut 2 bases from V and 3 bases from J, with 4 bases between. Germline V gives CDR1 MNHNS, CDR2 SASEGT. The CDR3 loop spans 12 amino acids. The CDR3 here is CASSERDYGYTF. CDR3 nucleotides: TGTGCCAGCAGTGAACGTGACTATGGCTACACCTTC.

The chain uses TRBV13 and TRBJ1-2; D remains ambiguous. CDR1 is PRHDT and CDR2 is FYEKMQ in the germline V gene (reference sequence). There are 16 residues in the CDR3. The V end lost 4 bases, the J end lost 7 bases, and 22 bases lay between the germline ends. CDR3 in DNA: TGTGCCAGCAGCTCCTTCTACTCTTCCCGGGCGGGTGGCTACACCTTC. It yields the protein CASSSFYSSRAGGYTF.